This T cell receptor beta chain was observed in a study of shared clonotypes between healthy human individuals. Overall study findings and caveats: Among donors, sharing of clonotypes was expected to be affected by sequencing depth.

The study enrolled healthy HIV-negative adults without recent acute infections or vaccinations as donors. Method: immunoSEQ multiplex PCR; TCRdb's copy keeps in-frame clones and lacks some. The sample carries some 95,000 clones, approximately 70% recorded once. This clone was detected many times. Its antigen remains unknown. The germline gives CDR1 SGHVS, CDR2 FQNEAQ. The CDR3 runs to 14 residues. J lost 5 bases, V lost 4 bases, and 4 bases had no gene match. Sequencing was done on a sample of memory CD8+ T cells sorted from blood. As to subset: CD45RO+ cells pooled with CCR7-negative TemRA cells. The V gene is TRBV7-8, the J gene TRBJ1-4, with TRBD1 identical over 7 bases. This receptor was obtained from a man aged 30 to 45 in good health. The CDR3, as DNA: TGTGCCAGCAGCTCGGGGACAGCAAATGAAAAACTGTTTTTT. It specifies CASSSGTANEKLFF. The variable domain in full, completed from reference TRBV7-8 and TRBJ1-4, reads GAGVSQSPRYKVAKRGQDVALRCDPISGHVSLFWYQQALGQGPEFLTYFQNEAQLDKSGLPSDRFFAERPEGSVSTLKIQRTQQEDSAVYLCASSSGTANEKLFFGSGTQLSVL.